This T cell receptor beta chain is drawn from a study of blood T cell repertoires in COVID-19 (dated by TCRdb to 2018 to 2021). Study-wide context: Samples from collaborators originated in the United States, Italy and Spain and spanned both the acute and convalescent phases of COVID-19. The prospective study material was composed of cDNA or gDNA derived from T cells, B-cell-depleted T cells, or PBMCs. Deeply sampled blood TCRbeta repertoires from subjects exposed to, actively infected with, or recovered from COVID-19 were included in the dataset. The repertoires were released in a freely available public database intended as a resource for research on the immune response to SARS-CoV-2. The samples were drawn from two sources: the first 160 participants of the ongoing ImmuneRACE study, and 1,200 or so subjects contributed by 6 global collaborators. Nearly every sample came with metadata listing a de-identified subject ID, COVID-19 status, age in years and sex. HLA class I and class II types, where available, came from metadata supplied by the sample provider rather than from assay-based typing.

The collaborating institutions used their own protocols to collect whole blood in K2EDTA tubes. Collaborator samples were shipped for TCRbeta analysis as frozen whole blood, isolated PBMCs, or DNA extracted from either sample type. Note on this clone: The clone's antigen remains unknown. No base qualities exist here, and no much larger clone lies one base off it.

The immunoSEQ Assay, a bias-controlled multiplex PCR, was used to amplify TCRbeta CDR3 regions from genomic DNA. The paper's data handling went like this. The number of nucleated cells in each sample was estimated by amplification of reference gene primers within the assay. To quantify the absolute abundance of each unique TCRbeta CDR3 rearrangement, sequence reads were collapsed and filtered. For each sample, productive Simpson clonality was calculated as the square root of Simpson's diversity index across productive rearrangements. Sourced from immuneACCESS, this table was stored by TCRdb with only in-frame sequences that have V and J called. A share of the clones is absent; for the studies checked, an unresolved V gene accounts for under half, and the remainder has no known explanation. That table is the source of V, J and clone size, and D and trimming were worked out from the DNA. The sample contains 250,000 to 300,000 clones, roughly 84% of them found a single time. The ten largest clones capture 4.2% of the sample.

Paper-wide results and their limitations: The quantity of clinical and demographic metadata differed by source and by participant and was supplied without curation.

V and J are truncated by 0 bases and 1 base respectively, leaving an intervening sequence of 12 bases. From the cysteine through the phenylalanine, the CDR3 covers 16 amino acids. Kept here is only the CDR3 DNA, which spans 48 bases and is read in frame from base 1. For CDR1 and CDR2, the germline V gene lists ENHRY and SYGVKD. Rearrangement joined TRBV10-3 to TRBJ1-1; TRBD1 might be the D gene, on 6 matching bases. This clonotype originated in a man aged 55 to 70 with acute or convalescent COVID-19. The sequencing sample was made of peripheral blood. Here is the DNA: TGTGCCATCAGTGAGTCCCTGACAGGACGGAACACTGAAGCTTTCTTT. It translates as CAISESLTGRNTEAFF.